The 25 T cell receptor beta chains below were found in one sample sequenced in a study of T cells expressing NK-cell markers. No DNA is given; TCRdb re-called the 5' RACE reads and lists each CDR3 protein once. The listing records a few hundred thousand distinct CDR3 sequences. Sequenced sample: blood T cells: a sorted CD56 or NKG2C T cell subset, CD4+ or CD8+ T cells, or bulk PBMC T cells (not recorded which). Receptors were obtained from a man aged 18-70 years in good health.

The rearrangement links TRBV20-1 to TRBJ1-1; TCRdb's D call, TRBD1, is unchecked because there is no DNA. CDR3 length: 16 residues. CDR1 DFQATT and CDR2 SNEGSKA come from the germline V gene (reference sequence). CDR3 sequence: CSAISGRTSPNTEAFF.

The gene calls are TRBV5-1 and TRBJ1-4; lacking DNA, the TRBD1 call made by TCRdb goes unchecked. Germline-derived CDR1 and CDR2 are SGHRS and YFSETQ. The CDR3 extends over 15 amino acids. This chain's CDR3 is CASSGHRGLDEKLFF. Together with reference TRBV5-1 and TRBJ1-4, the CDR3 gives the full variable domain: KAGVTQTPRYLIKTRGQQVTLSCSPISGHRSVSWYQQTPGQGLQFLFEYFSETQRNKGNFPGRFSGRQFSNSRSEMNVSTLELGDSALYLCASSGHRGLDEKLFFGSGTQLSVL.

The rearrangement uses TRBV5-5 and TRBJ2-2; the D call from TCRdb, TRBD2, cannot be confirmed without DNA. This CDR3 is built from 15 residues. Germline V gene data show CDR1 as SGHKS and CDR2 as YYEKEE (reference sequence). This chain's CDR3 is CASNSRDDGTGELFF. Drawing the rest from reference TRBV5-5 and TRBJ2-2, the complete variable domain is DAGVTQSPTHLIKTRGQQVTLRCSPISGHKSVSWYQQVLGQGPQFIFQYYEKEERGRGNFPDRFSARQFPNYSSELNVNALLLGDSALYLCASNSRDDGTGELFFGEGSRLTVL.

The rearrangement links TRBV6-1 to TRBJ1-2; TCRdb outputs TRBD1, but without DNA this stays unchecked. Germline V CDR1 and CDR2: MNHNS, SASEGT. There are 13 residues in the CDR3. This chain's CDR3 is CASKTGGDYGYTF.

V is TRBV7-2 and J is TRBJ1-6. Germline V gives CDR1 SGHTA, CDR2 FQGNSA. The CDR3 is made up of 16 amino acids. The CDR3 protein is CASSLVQGLGFSPLHF.

V and J are TRBV4-1 and TRBJ1-1; with no DNA, the TCRdb D assignment of TRBD1 cannot be verified. The CDR3 has 15 amino acids. Looked up from germline, CDR1 is MGHRA and CDR2 is YSYEKL. CDR3 region: CASSQGSRGDTEAFF.

The V gene is TRBV2, the J gene TRBJ1-5. The germline CDR1 and CDR2 sequences are SNHLY and FYNNEI. The CDR3 is 14 residues long. The CDR3 sequence: CASRDSHSNQPQHF. Combining the CDR3 with reference TRBV2 and TRBJ1-5 gives the whole variable domain EPEVTQTPSHQVTQMGQEVILRCVPISNHLYFYWYRQILGQKVEFLVSFYNNEISEKSEIFDDQFSVERPDGSNFTLKIRSTKLEDSAMYFCASRDSHSNQPQHFGDGTRLSIL.

The chain combines TRBV7-2 with TRBJ2-3; the D gene TCRdb calls, TRBD2, cannot be checked with no DNA. The CDR3 loop spans 16 amino acids. Germline V CDR1 and CDR2: SGHTA, FQGNSA. CDR3 region: CASSPLRAGGADTQYF.

The V and J genes are TRBV20-1 and TRBJ2-2; TCRdb gives TRBD2 as the D gene, but with no DNA this cannot be confirmed. Looked up from germline, CDR1 is DFQATT and CDR2 is SNEGSKA (reference sequence). CDR3 size: 15 residues. CDR3 region: CSASDTGTSPGELFF.

The chain uses TRBV5-1 and TRBJ2-6. From germline, CDR1 is SGHRS and CDR2 YFSETQ. CDR3 size: 16 residues. The CDR3 is CASSPRTDSGANVLTF.

The chain couples TRBV6-1 to TRBJ2-1; no DNA is available, so the TRBD2 call from TCRdb remains unchecked. The germline CDR1 and CDR2 sequences are MNHNS and SASEGT. The CDR3 is 15 residues long. The CDR3 is CASSWGKGGHNEQFF.

This chain connects TRBV20-1 to TRBJ1-1; TCRdb's D call of TRBD1 is untestable without DNA. The CDR3 covers 14 residues. Looked up from germline, CDR1 is DFQATT and CDR2 is SNEGSKA (reference sequence). CDR3 sequence: CSAFSDVRPTEAFF.

J is TRBJ2-2 and V is TRBV7-8. CDR1 and CDR2 from the germline V gene are SGHVS and FQNEAQ. The CDR3 contains 16 residues. The CDR3 region is CASSSLLRKNTGELFF.

The chain uses TRBV5-5 and TRBJ2-7. This CDR3 is 13 amino acids long. Per the germline V gene, CDR1 is SGHKS and CDR2 is YYEKEE (reference sequence). The CDR3 protein is CASSLMINSEQYF.

The genes are TRBV5-1 and TRBJ2-3; TCRdb lists TRBD1, though no DNA is available to test this call. Germline V gives CDR1 SGHRS, CDR2 YFSETQ. CDR3 size: 15 residues. This CDR3 reads CASSLTGAQTDTQYF.

The chain links TRBV6-1 to TRBJ2-5; checking the TCRdb D call of TRBD1 is not possible without DNA. The length of the CDR3 is 15 residues. Per the germline V gene, CDR1 is MNHNS and CDR2 is SASEGT. CDR3 amino acids: CASSDEQGRLETQYF.

The J gene is TRBJ2-5, the V gene TRBV5-1; TCRdb's D call of TRBD1 is untestable without DNA. This CDR3 is 17 amino acids long. Germline V CDR1 and CDR2: SGHRS, YFSETQ. CDR3 sequence reads: CASRGGAGLILQETQYF.

V is TRBV7-2 and J is TRBJ1-5. Looked up from germline, CDR1 is SGHTA and CDR2 is FQGNSA. The CDR3 consists of 14 residues. The CDR3 region is CASSRSAANQPQHF.

V and J are TRBV25-1 and TRBJ2-1; TCRdb indicates TRBD1, and absent DNA this call remains unverified. CDR1 is MGHDK, CDR2 SYGVNS, per germline. The CDR3 has 15 amino acids. CDR3 region: CASSGMVGTATEQFF.

V gene TRBV6-1 combines with J gene TRBJ1-6; TCRdb's assignment of TRBD1 cannot be checked, as there is no DNA. Germline V gene lookup returns CDR1 MNHNS and CDR2 SASEGT. The CDR3 runs 13 residues. CDR3 loop: CASKGQQNSPLHF.

The CDR3 region is CASDLGQGAYEQYF. The V call is TRBV7-9, the J call TRBJ2-7; checking the TCRdb D call of TRBD1 is not possible without DNA. CDR3 length equals 14 residues. Looked up from germline, CDR1 is SEHNR and CDR2 is FQNEAQ (reference sequence).

The chain is built from TRBV7-3 and TRBJ2-3; TCRdb's D gene call, TRBD1, goes unchecked for lack of DNA. This CDR3 is built from 15 residues. Germline V CDR1 and CDR2: SGHTA, FQGTGA. The CDR3 region is CASSVTGARTDTQYF.

The chain has TRBV5-1 and TRBJ2-3; the D gene TCRdb calls, TRBD2, cannot be checked with no DNA. Germline-derived CDR1 and CDR2 are SGHRS and YFSETQ. The CDR3 spans 16 residues. The CDR3 loop is CASSLDRARSTDTQYF.

This chain joins TRBV29-1 and TRBJ1-1. The CDR3 has 13 amino acids. Germline-derived CDR1 and CDR2 are SQVTM and ANQGSEA. This CDR3 is CSVEDGQNTEAFF.

The chain uses TRBV23-1 and TRBJ2-7; TCRdb calls TRBD1, which cannot be checked without DNA. TRBV23-1 is an ORF for which the function is uncertain. The CDR3 is 16 amino acids. The chain's CDR3 is CASRSTWAGSNYEQYF.